The TCR beta chain described here comes from a study of T cell clonotyping in hematopoietic cell transplantation (dated by TCRdb to the early 2020s). At the level of the whole study: Recipient samples taken before transplant were obtained following cytoreduction. In the study, around 140 blood samples were gathered from 35 consecutive transplant recipients and their related donors. Recruitment of patients ran from September 2015 to January 2017, and follow-up continued until late 2020 or until death.

The study at large found these results: Overlap with donor repertoires was found for only a small fraction of recipient repertoires, with over 95% found to appear de novo at the given depth. A decrease in recipient TCR diversity was observed after transplant, and a progressive increase in pathologically expanded clonotypes was seen from day 30 to day 180. Donor and pretransplant recipient Inverse Simpson Index values predicted broader posttransplant TCR repertoire diversity. Sample size was limited, and cells were not sorted, so CD4 and CD8 repertoire contributions could not be separated.

From the germline V gene (reference sequence), CDR1 is MNHNY and CDR2 is SVGAGI. The CDR3 spans 12 residues, from the cysteine through the phenylalanine. Only the CDR3 region is kept as DNA, spanning 36 bases read in frame from base 1. Comments on this clone: The specificity of this receptor is unknown. Base quality data are lacking; no much larger clone is found one base away.

Explained via the paper, the time point label denotes: recipient sample about 28 days before transplant, after cytoreduction. Blood from recipients was drawn about 28 days before transplant and again at days 30, 100 and 180 after transplant. Nuclei Lysis Solution was used to extract genomic DNA from fresh or cryopreserved unfractionated peripheral blood mononuclear cells. The immunoSEQ assay, a bias-controlled multiplex PCR with V- and J-specific primers, was used to amplify TCR beta CDR3 regions from genomic DNA. In a second PCR step, a proprietary barcode and Illumina adapter sequences were attached to the CDR3 amplicons. An Illumina MiSeq instrument was used to sequence the CDR3 libraries. The original methods were these. Export and quality control were performed with immunoSEQ Analyzer 3.0, and downstream analyses were performed with R Bioconductor and Immunarch. Only productive rearrangements in the normalized downsampled data set went into calculating the repertoire metrics. Pathologically expanded clonotypes were defined as those larger than 5 templates in the normalized cohort. The Inverse Simpson Index was used to measure repertoire diversity. The non-normalized data set was used for CMV-specificity analyses so that all clonotypes could be captured. This is the immuneACCESS table as TCRdb keeps it, with only in-frame sequences that have V and J called. A part of the clones is gone; compared with another copy, unresolved V genes explain less than half, and the rest is unexplained. V, J and clone size are those of that table, while D and trimming were read from the DNA. Across this sample there are tens of thousands of clones, with about 96% seen only once. The ten largest clones add up to 1.5% to 2% of the sample.

Material: peripheral blood mononuclear cells, obtained before stem cell transplant. The receptor comes from a woman in her 50s with acute myeloid leukemia. Some clones in this sample may be carry-over from other donors' samples. The chain employs TRBV6-6 and TRBJ1-5; TRBD1 is a weak D gene call, 5 bases matching. The nucleotide sequence reads as follows: TGTTCAAGTGGCAGGGTTGACCAGCCCCAGCATTTT. Translated, it reads CSSGRVDQPQHF.